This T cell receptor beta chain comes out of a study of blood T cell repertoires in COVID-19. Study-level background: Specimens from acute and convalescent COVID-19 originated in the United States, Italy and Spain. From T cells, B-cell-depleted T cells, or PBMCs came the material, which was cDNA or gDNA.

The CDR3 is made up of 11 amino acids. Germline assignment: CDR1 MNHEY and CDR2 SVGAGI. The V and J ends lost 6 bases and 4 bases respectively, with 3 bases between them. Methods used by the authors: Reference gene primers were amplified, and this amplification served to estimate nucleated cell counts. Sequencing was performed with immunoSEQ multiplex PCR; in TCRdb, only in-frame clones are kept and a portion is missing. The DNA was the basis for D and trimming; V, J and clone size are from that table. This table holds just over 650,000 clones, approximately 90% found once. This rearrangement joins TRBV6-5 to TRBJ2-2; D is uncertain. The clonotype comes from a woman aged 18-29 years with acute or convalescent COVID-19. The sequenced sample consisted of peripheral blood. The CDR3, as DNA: TGTGCCAGCAGCTCCACCGGGGAGCTGTTTTTT. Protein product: CASSSTGELFF.